The 25 T cell receptor beta chains below come from one sample, sequenced in a study of shared clonotypes between healthy human individuals (dated by TCRdb to the early 2020s). Library creation used the immunoSEQ multiplex PCR assay. TCRdb provides this immuneACCESS table in a form limited to in-frame rearrangements. Some clones are lacking; in checked studies, under half of them reflect an unresolved V gene, and why the rest are absent is not known. The sample table lists millions of clones, approximately 93% of them with a count of one. Roughly 0.36% of the sample is in the top ten clones. The specimen sequenced was naive CD4+ T cells from PBMCs. This specimen's cell subset or site label, interpreted: CD45RA+ positively selected. Source of these receptors: a man between 18 and 29 years old in good health. Some clones in this sample may be carry-over from other donors' samples.

Points on this clone: This specimen includes other DNA sequences encoding the same CDR3. The chain uses TRBV5-6 and TRBJ2-5; D unclear. Germline lookup yields CDR1 SGHDT and CDR2 YYEEEE. The ends were cut back, 3 bases at V and 5 bases at J, with 5 bases in the middle. The CDR3 contains 11 residues. The CDR3, as DNA: TGTGCCAGCAGCTCTCAGGAGACCCAGTACTTC. Amino acids: CASSSQETQYF.

The V gene is TRBV28, the J gene TRBJ2-5; unclear D gene. Trimming left V 5 bases short and J 0 bases short, with 10 bases between. This CDR3 contains 14 residues. CDR1 is MDHEN and CDR2 is SYDVKM in the germline V gene. The CDR3 sequence is CASSPLGNQETQYF. The CDR3 bases are TGTGCCAGCAGTCCGCTTGGGAACCAAGAGACCCAGTACTTC.

The V gene is TRBV19, the J gene TRBJ1-5, with TRBD1 as a possible D gene (6 bases). In germline, CDR1 is LNHDA, CDR2 SQIVND (reference sequence). This CDR3 has 18 amino acids. Trimming pared 1 base from V and 0 bases from J, leaving 16 bases between. The CDR3 spells CASSIGGLALYSNQPQHF. CDR3 DNA: TGTGCCAGTAGTATAGGGGGGCTTGCCCTATATAGCAATCAGCCCCAGCATTTT. Drawing the rest from reference TRBV19 and TRBJ1-5, the complete variable domain is DGGITQSPKYLFRKEGQNVTLSCEQNLNHDAMYWYRQDPGQGLRLIYYSQIVNDFQKGDIAEGYSVSREKKESFPLTVTSAQKNPTAFYLCASSIGGLALYSNQPQHFGDGTRLSIL.

The chain carries TRBV6-5 and TRBJ1-5, with D maybe TRBD1 (5 bases). The CDR3 extends over 15 amino acids. V lost 5 bases and J lost 0, with 11 bases in between. The germline V gene encodes CDR1 MNHEY and CDR2 SVGAGI. CDR3 nucleotide sequence: TGTGCCAGCAGTCTTCAGGGATTTAGCAATCAGCCCCAGCATTTT. This gives the protein CASSLQGFSNQPQHF.

This chain uses TRBV29-1 with TRBJ2-5; TRBD1 agrees at 8 bases. This CDR3 contains 14 residues. The germline V gene encodes CDR1 SQVTM and CDR2 ANQGSEA. The V gene end was trimmed by 3 bases and the J gene end by 5 bases; junction bases not matched to a gene: 8. CDR3 coding DNA: TGCAGCGTTGATTCTGGACAGGGCGGGGAGACCCAGTACTTC. Residues: CSVDSGQGGETQYF.

The chain combines TRBV19 with TRBJ2-2, with 10 bases aligning to TRBD1. Trimming took 9 bases from V and 6 from J; bases not matched to a gene: 7. CDR3 length: 14 residues. CDR1 LNHDA and CDR2 SQIVND come from the germline V gene (reference sequence). The CDR3 region has the DNA TGTGCCAGCCAGGACAGGGGGTTGGCCGGGGAGCTGTTTTTT. Protein product: CASQDRGLAGELFF.

J is TRBJ2-1 and V is TRBV15; D is unresolved. V gave up 3 bases and J gave up 10 bases, with 13 bases separating them. The CDR3 covers 13 residues. Germline V gene data show CDR1 as LNHNV and CDR2 as YYDKDF (reference sequence). CDR3 DNA: TGTGCCACCAGCAGCCCTTATCGCACCGAGCAGTTCTTC. It is translated as CATSSPYRTEQFF.

The rearrangement joins TRBV7-6 to TRBJ2-1; 11 bases line up with TRBD2. V lost 5 bases and J lost 0; bases outside the gene matches: 12. The CDR3 sequence is 19 residues long. Germline lookup yields CDR1 SGHVS and CDR2 FNYEAQ. CDR3 amino acids: CASSPGPTSGSYSYNEQFF. CDR3 in DNA: TGTGCCAGCAGCCCAGGCCCTACTAGCGGGAGTTACTCCTACAATGAGCAGTTCTTC.

About this clone itself: Other DNA sequences in the same sample also yield this CDR3. The chain carries TRBV7-2 and TRBJ2-7; D is unclear. The CDR3 consists of 12 residues. Trimming left V 1 base short and J 4 bases short, with 5 bases between. Germline assignment: CDR1 SGHTA and CDR2 FQGNSA. The CDR3 coding sequence is TGTGCCAGCAGCTTAGTCACTTACGAGCAGTACTTC. The encoded protein is CASSLVTYEQYF.

To note about this clone: The sample holds other DNA sequences that translate to the same CDR3. The rearrangement joins TRBV2 to TRBJ1-3; 12 bases match TRBD1. The ends lost 6 bases at V and 4 bases at J; junction bases unmatched: 1. In germline, CDR1 is SNHLY, CDR2 FYNNEI. The CDR3 runs to 14 residues. CDR3 DNA sequence: TGTGCCAGCAGCGGGACAGGGGGCGGAAACACCATATATTTT. Protein product: CASSGTGGGNTIYF.

A few counts support this clone. The V and J genes are TRBV9 and TRBJ1-4; unclear D gene. The CDR3 consists of 13 residues. Trimming removed 0 bases from V and 4 bases from J, with 4 bases in between. Germline CDR1 is SGDLS and CDR2 is YYNGEE. CDR3 sequence: CASSVDYNEKLFF. The CDR3 DNA sequence: TGTGCCAGCAGCGTAGATTATAATGAAAAACTGTTTTTT. The variable domain in full, with the rest retrieved from reference TRBV9 and TRBJ1-4, is DSGVTQTPKHLITATGQRVTLRCSPRSGDLSVYWYQQSLDQGLQFLIQYYNGEERAKGNILERFSAQQFPDLHSELNLSSLELGDSALYFCASSVDYNEKLFFGSGTQLSVL.

The sample holds a few counts of this clone. This chain uses TRBV20-1 with TRBJ1-2; D is unclear. Germline CDR1 and CDR2: DFQATT and SNEGSKA (reference sequence). CDR3 length: 11 amino acids. Between the trimmed V and J ends, which lost 5 bases and 7 bases, there was a span of 11 bases. The chain's CDR3 is CSALHQAGYTF. DNA of the CDR3: TGCAGTGCTTTACATCAGGCTGGCTACACCTTC.

The chain carries TRBV29-1 and TRBJ1-1; D may be TRBD1 (5 bases). V lost 3 bases, J lost 3 bases, and 8 bases lay in between. The CDR3 consists of 12 residues. Germline-derived CDR1 and CDR2 are SQVTM and ANQGSEA. CDR3 amino acids: CSVEGVDTEAFF. Here the CDR3 DNA reads TGCAGCGTTGAGGGGGTGGACACTGAAGCTTTCTTT.

This clone has more than one count but fewer than ten. The chain employs TRBV2 and TRBJ2-1; D is uncertain. Germline V gene data show CDR1 as SNHLY and CDR2 as FYNNEI. The CDR3 runs 13 residues. Trimming removed 8 bases from V and 3 bases from J, with 11 bases in between. DNA of the CDR3: TGTGCCAGCGGCCAGGAATACTACAATGAGCAGTTCTTC. Its protein product is CASGQEYYNEQFF.

V and J are TRBV27 and TRBJ2-1, with D hard to call. The CDR3 extends over 18 amino acids. CDR1 and CDR2 (germline): MNHEY, SMNVEV (reference sequence). V was shortened by 4 bases and J by 0 bases, with 19 bases between the two germline ends. CDR3 in amino acids: CASSSSPSGGSSYNEQFF. In DNA form, the CDR3 reads TGTGCCAGCAGTTCATCCCCCTCGGGCGGCAGCTCCTACAATGAGCAGTTCTTC.

This clone has a single count. The CDR3 reads CASSQESGGFSGNTIYF. Written as DNA, the CDR3 is TGCGCCAGCAGCCAAGAGTCTGGGGGATTCTCTGGAAACACCATATATTTT. The chain employs TRBV4-3 and TRBJ1-3, with D possibly being TRBD1 (5 bases). The CDR3 is made up of 17 amino acids. The V and J ends lost 0 bases and 0 bases respectively, with 12 bases between them. Looked up from germline, CDR1 is LGHNA and CDR2 is YSLEER.

In its sample, this clone was seen once. The genes are TRBV11-1 and TRBJ1-2; TRBD1 is a possible D gene (5 bases). Trimming shortened V by 5 bases and J by 6 bases, and 22 bases separated the two germline ends. CDR1 is SGHAT and CDR2 is FQDESV in the germline V gene (reference sequence). CDR3 length: 16 amino acids. This CDR3 is CASSPNQPGVGDGYTF. DNA for the CDR3: TGTGCCAGCAGCCCAAACCAGCCGGGGGTAGGGGATGGCTACACCTTC.

A note on this clone: The same CDR3 also results from other DNA sequences found in this sample. The chain is built from TRBV27 and TRBJ2-7; TRBD1 matches at 7 bases. CDR3 length: 14 amino acids. The V gene's germline CDR1 is MNHEY and CDR2 SMNVEV (reference sequence). V was pared by 5 bases and J by 0 bases, with 4 bases of the junction left unmatched. The chain's CDR3 is CASSRDRASYEQYF. CDR3 DNA sequence: TGTGCCAGCAGTAGAGACAGGGCCTCCTACGAGCAGTACTTC.

The chain recombines TRBV4-1 with TRBJ1-4; 9 bases line up with TRBD1. The CDR3 has 17 amino acids. The V segment lost 1 base and the J segment 6 bases; nucleotides outside the gene matches: 9. The V gene's germline CDR1 is MGHRA and CDR2 YSYEKL. The CDR3 reads CASSQVGTGFSDEKLFF. The CDR3 DNA follows: TGCGCCAGCAGCCAAGTCGGGACAGGGTTTTCTGATGAAAAACTGTTTTTT.

The CDR3 DNA is TGTGCCAGCAGTGACGGACAGACCTCCTACAATGAGCAGTTCTTC. Protein sequence: CASSDGQTSYNEQFF. This chain connects TRBV6-6 to TRBJ2-1, with D possibly being TRBD1 (6 bases). CDR3 size: 15 residues. Germline CDR1 reads MNHNY; CDR2 reads SVGAGI (reference sequence). V was trimmed by 5 bases and J by 0 bases, leaving 11 bases between them.

The gene calls are TRBV27 and TRBJ1-2; D unresolved. The germline V gene encodes CDR1 MNHEY and CDR2 SMNVEV (reference sequence). This CDR3 spans 13 amino acids. V was pared by 6 bases and J by 4 bases, with 12 bases between. CDR3 coding DNA: TGTGCCAGCAGACCGAGCGGGGTCTATGGCTACACCTTC. The encoded protein is CASRPSGVYGYTF.

The chain combines TRBV7-2 with TRBJ2-2, with D tentatively TRBD2 (5 bases). Per germline, CDR1 SGHTA and CDR2 FQGNSA. The CDR3 spans 14 residues. The V and J ends lost 5 bases and 2 bases respectively, with 9 bases between them. The chain's CDR3 is CASSPRTNTGELFF. The DNA for the CDR3 is TGTGCCAGCAGCCCGCGGACTAACACCGGGGAGCTGTTTTTT.

As to this clone: The junction departs from the called germline gene at one end, perhaps through a read error. This rearrangement joins TRBV6-4 to TRBJ1-2, with D possibly matching TRBD1 (5 bases). The CDR3 is 15 residues long. In germline, CDR1 is MRHNA, CDR2 SNTAGT. CDR3 in DNA: TGTGCCCTACGGCAACAGGAGCCCGTAAACTTTGGCTACACCTTC. Translating gives CALRQQEPVNFGYTF.

This clone was found once. The chain combines TRBV11-2 with TRBJ2-1, with D maybe TRBD2 (6 bases). This CDR3 is built from 14 residues. Trimming pared 2 bases from V and 7 bases from J, leaving 12 bases between. Germline V gene lookup returns CDR1 SGHAT and CDR2 FQNNGV. The CDR3: CASSLSFGGNEQFF. The CDR3 bases are TGTGCCAGCAGCTTAAGTTTTGGAGGGAATGAGCAGTTCTTC.

This clone was detected only once. The chain uses TRBV6-5 and TRBJ2-7, with TRBD2 matching over 7 bases. There are 15 residues in the CDR3. The V gene end was trimmed by 6 bases and the J gene end by 1 base; junction bases not matched to a gene: 9. The germline gives CDR1 MNHEY, CDR2 SVGAGI. The chain's CDR3 is CASSEISSGSYEQYF. In DNA, the CDR3 is TGTGCCAGCAGCGAGATCTCTAGCGGATCCTACGAGCAGTACTTC.